These T cell receptor beta chains were read from a single sample in a study of early T cells in non-severe SARS-CoV-2 infection. MiXCR was run by TCRdb on the 5' RACE reads, yielding one entry per CDR3 protein. The sample has fewer than 55,000 distinct CDR3 sequences; around 3.6% are singletons. The sequenced sample was whole blood. The origin of the receptors is an adult who was a healthcare worker with PCR-confirmed SARS-CoV-2 infection or an uninfected control (not recorded which). CDR3s include the opening cysteine and the closing phenylalanine or tryptophan. D genes are given only for firm matches. Only some rows state a clone size, as once, few, many or a class for expanded clones.

CDR3aa,CDR3nt,v_gene,abundance,j_gene,d_gene
CASSEGLAGAGELFF,TGTGCCAGCAGTGAAGGGCTAGCGGGGGCCGGGGAGCTGTTTTTT,TRBV2,many,TRBJ2-2,TRBD2
CASGGAYTGELFF,TGTGCCAGCGGGGGGGCCTACACCGGGGAGCTGTTTTTT,TRBV11-1,few,TRBJ2-2,NA
CASSYQVNTASPLHF,TGTGCCAGCAGTTATCAGGTGAACACCGCCTCACCCCTCCACTTT,TRBV27,many,TRBJ1-6,NA
CASSSPGSYEQYF,TGTGCCAGTAGTAGCCCCGGCTCCTACGAGCAGTACTTC,TRBV19,many,TRBJ2-7,NA
CASSIREKLFF,TGTGCCAGTAGTATCCGAGAAAAACTGTTTTTT,TRBV19,many,TRBJ1-4,NA
CASSRGTSAEQYF,TGTGCCAGCAGCCGGGGGACTAGCGCCGAGCAGTACTTC,TRBV5-5,few,TRBJ2-7,TRBD2
CASSPGQGGDEQYF,TGTGCCAGCTCACCCGGGCAGGGAGGCGACGAGCAGTACTTC,TRBV18,NA,TRBJ2-7,NA
CASSRGRSSYEQYF,TGTGCCAGCAGCCGGGGTAGGAGCTCCTACGAGCAGTACTTC,TRBV5-5,many,TRBJ2-7,NA
CASSSGTGALFEQFF,TGTGCCAGCAGCTCGGGGACAGGGGCCTTATTTGAGCAGTTCTTC,TRBV11-3,many,TRBJ2-1,TRBD1
CASSPPLTSSMDTQYF,TGTGCCAGCAGCCCCCCCCTGACTTCCTCTATGGATACGCAGTATTTT,TRBV7-9,few,TRBJ2-3,NA
CASSPYRDSRTDNSPLHF,TGTGCCAGCAGTCCGTATCGGGACAGCCGGACGGATAATTCACCCCTCCACTTT,TRBV28,many,TRBJ1-6,TRBD1
CATSAGNTIYF,TGTGCCACCTCGGCGGGGAACACCATATATTTT,TRBV10-3,many,TRBJ1-3,NA
CASSLIAGALSGEQYF,TGTGCCAGCAGCTTAATAGCGGGAGCGCTTTCGGGGGAGCAGTACTTC,TRBV13,many,TRBJ2-7,TRBD2
CASSFPLAKNIQYF,TGTGCCAGCTCCTTTCCGCTAGCCAAAAACATTCAGTACTTC,TRBV7-6,many,TRBJ2-4,NA
CASSPPGLAGLVNEQFF,TGTGCCAGCTCACCACCGGGACTAGCGGGGCTGGTCAATGAGCAGTTCTTC,TRBV18,many,TRBJ2-1,TRBD2
CASSPRTAYGYTF,TGTGCCAGCAGCCCCAGGACGGCCTATGGCTACACCTTC,TRBV13,many,TRBJ1-2,NA
CSASGQGYTDTQYF,TGCAGCGCCTCGGGACAGGGGTACACAGATACGCAGTATTTT,TRBV29-1,many,TRBJ2-3,TRBD1
CASSRTQGNNQPQHF,TGTGCCAGCAGTCGGACGCAGGGTAACAATCAGCCCCAGCATTTT,TRBV5-6,many,TRBJ1-5,NA
CASSSLWGGRPGANVLTF,TGTGCCAGCAGCTCCCTATGGGGGGGCCGGCCTGGGGCCAACGTCCTGACTTTC,TRBV7-9,many,TRBJ2-6,NA
CASSSPRTSADTQYF,TGTGCCAGCAGTTCCCCTAGGACTAGCGCAGATACGCAGTATTTT,TRBV27,many,TRBJ2-3,TRBD2
CASSPSGSGEQYF,TGTGCCAGCTCACCGTCGGGGTCAGGCGAGCAGTACTTC,TRBV18,few,TRBJ2-7,NA
CASRATEQETQYF,TGTGCCAGCAGAGCGACAGAGCAAGAGACCCAGTACTTC,TRBV2,few,TRBJ2-5,NA
CASSQDYGGISYEQYF,TGCGCCAGCAGCCAAGATTACGGGGGTATCTCCTACGAGCAGTACTTC,TRBV4-1,few,TRBJ2-7,NA
CASSLAATQYF,TGTGCCAGCAGTTTGGCTGCGACCCAGTACTTC,TRBV12-3/TRBV12-4,many,TRBJ2-5,NA
CASSSTGTRGETQYF,TGTGCCAGCAGCTCGACCGGGACTAGGGGTGAGACCCAGTACTTC,TRBV7-2,many,TRBJ2-5,TRBD2
CASTERDTQYF,TGTGCCAGCACCGAGCGGGATACGCAGTATTTT,TRBV7-9,few,TRBJ2-3,NA
CASSLTRTGTDTQYF,TGTGCCAGCAGCTTAACTCGAACGGGCACAGATACGCAGTATTTT,TRBV7-2,many,TRBJ2-3,NA
CATSDQREWSDTQYF,TGTGCCACCAGTGATCAGCGGGAGTGGTCCGATACGCAGTATTTT,TRBV24-1,few,TRBJ2-3,TRBD2
CASSRGSPTDTQYF,TGTGCCAGCAGCCGCGGGAGCCCCACAGATACGCAGTATTTT,TRBV7-9,many,TRBJ2-3,TRBD2
CASSPQGYQETQYF,TGTGCCAGCAGTCCCCAGGGGTACCAAGAGACCCAGTACTTC,TRBV12-3/TRBV12-4,many,TRBJ2-5,NA
CASSLGDSEAFF,TGCGCCAGCAGCTTGGGGGACAGTGAAGCTTTCTTT,TRBV5-1,few,TRBJ1-1,TRBD1
CASSLGTGTLEQYF,TGTGCCAGCAGCTTAGGGACAGGGACTCTCGAGCAGTACTTC,TRBV7-3,NA,TRBJ2-7,TRBD1
CASSPSGVYEQYF,TGTGCCAGCTCACCAAGCGGAGTCTACGAGCAGTACTTC,TRBV18,many,TRBJ2-7,NA
CASSLRIAPDTQYF,TGCGCCAGCAGCCTAAGAATAGCGCCAGATACGCAGTATTTT,TRBV10-2,many,TRBJ2-3,NA
CASSLTRKQGDRGGELFF,TGTGCCAGCAGCTTAACGAGAAAACAGGGGGACAGAGGCGGGGAGCTGTTTTTT,TRBV7-6,many,TRBJ2-2,TRBD1
CASSRLAGGNEQFF,TGTGCCAGTAGTAGACTAGCGGGAGGTAATGAGCAGTTCTTC,TRBV19,few,TRBJ2-1,TRBD2
CASTTGTYNSPLHF,TGCGCCAGCACCACAGGGACATATAATTCACCCCTCCACTTT,TRBV5-1,many,TRBJ1-6,NA
CASSPTPSGRGDTQYF,TGTGCCAGCAGCCCCACGCCTAGCGGGAGGGGAGATACGCAGTATTTT,TRBV7-9,NA,TRBJ2-3,TRBD2
CASSYKGQYEQYF,TGTGCCAGCAGTTACAAGGGGCAGTACGAGCAGTACTTC,TRBV6-6,many,TRBJ2-7,NA
CSARPGTGGPHEQYF,TGCAGTGCTAGGCCCGGGACAGGGGGGCCCCACGAGCAGTACTTC,TRBV20-1,many,TRBJ2-7,TRBD1
CASSLGTPSSTDTQYF,TGCGCCAGCAGCTTGGGGACACCCTCTAGCACAGATACGCAGTATTTT,TRBV5-1,many,TRBJ2-3,NA
CAWELRNEQFF,TGTGCCTGGGAATTACGCAATGAGCAGTTCTTC,TRBV30,many,TRBJ2-1,NA
CASSPEGQGINQPQHF,TGTGCCAGCAGCCCTGAGGGACAGGGAATAAATCAGCCCCAGCATTTT,TRBV7-6,NA,TRBJ1-5,TRBD1
CSVSQGENEQFF,TGCAGCGTAAGTCAGGGGGAAAATGAGCAGTTCTTC,TRBV29-1,many,TRBJ2-1,TRBD1
CSVSSAYEQYF,TGCAGCGTTTCTAGCGCCTACGAGCAGTACTTC,TRBV29-1,many,TRBJ2-7,NA
CASSNQGQTYEQYF,TGTGCCAGCAGCAACCAGGGGCAGACCTACGAGCAGTACTTC,TRBV21-1,many,TRBJ2-7,NA
CASSLVRGAEQFF,TGTGCCAGCAGCTTAGTCCGGGGGGCCGAGCAGTTCTTC,TRBV3-1,many,TRBJ2-1,NA
CSARDGAGGRSSEQYF,TGCAGTGCTAGAGACGGAGCGGGAGGGCGTTCATCCGAGCAGTACTTC,TRBV20-1,many,TRBJ2-7,TRBD2
CAISEGQGDYGYTF,TGTGCCATCAGTGAGGGTCAGGGCGACTATGGCTACACCTTC,TRBV10-3,many,TRBJ1-2,NA